This T cell receptor (beta chain) stems from a study of blood T cell repertoires in COVID-19. Study overall: Sample material is recorded as cDNA or gDNA derived from T cells, B-cell-depleted T cells, or PBMCs.

In the original analysis: Reference gene primer amplification yielded estimated nucleated cell counts. Profiling relied on immunoSEQ multiplex PCR, and the TCRdb table lists in-frame clones only, not all of them. V and J calls and clone size are those listed in that table; D and trimming were worked out from the DNA. The table records tens of thousands of clones, around 84% of them present only once. The specimen sequenced was peripheral blood. The sequence was obtained from a man in his forties or fifties with active COVID-19.

The CDR3 sequence: CSVVGENYGYTF. For the CDR3, the DNA is TGCAGCGTTGTGGGAGAGAACTATGGCTACACCTTC. This chain links TRBV29-1 with TRBJ1-2; D is unclear. Germline CDR1 reads SQVTM; CDR2 reads ANQGSEA. CDR3 length: 12 residues. Trimming pared 4 bases from V and 2 bases from J, leaving 8 bases between.